The present TCR beta chain was sequenced within a study of tumor-infiltrating lymphocytes in primary liver carcinoma. There are 15 residues in the CDR3. The germline V gene encodes CDR1 MNHEY and CDR2 SVGEGT. The trim removed 6 bases at V and 6 bases at J, leaving 10 bases unmatched. TCR beta cDNA came from roughly 0.45 ug total RNA, primed with a constant-region primer. TCR beta libraries came from three nested multiplex PCR rounds using slightly modified ARM-PCR. The first two PCR rounds used TRBV1-TRBV30 forward primers with a C-beta reverse primer, 10 to 11 cycles each. TCRdb used MiXCR to reprocess the multiplex PCR reads, holding one entry per CDR3 protein. Among about 300,000 distinct CDR3 sequences listed, less than 75% were seen once. This clonotype was counted between two and nine times. Blood RNA came from unsorted whole blood; germline DNA was also extracted.

The sequence was collected from a man between 35 and 55 years old with primary liver carcinoma and hepatitis B virus infection. The chain carries TRBV6-2 or TRBV6-3 and TRBJ2-2; TRBD1 agrees at 7 bases. The sequenced sample was peripheral blood. CDR3 amino acids: CASRETGFVAGELFF. CDR3 coding DNA: TGTGCCAGCAGAGAGACAGGGTTCGTAGCCGGGGAGCTGTTTTTT.